These 22 T cell receptor beta chains came from one sample sequenced in a study of beta chain features in type 1 diabetes. Study findings and constraints: Type 1 diabetes patients had moderately but significantly shorter TCRB CDR3s in all four CD4+ subsets.

Expressed TCRB transcripts were sequenced, since all the RNA that had been isolated was reverse transcribed. The repertoire was sequenced with immunoSEQ multiplex PCR; TCRdb's copy has only in-frame clones and lacks some. The sample lists roughly 730,000 clones; 13% were seen once. Their antigens remain unidentified. Sequencing used naive CD4+ T cells from blood. Receptors originate from a man between 18 and 29 years old with type 1 diabetes.

Concerning this clone: The sample contains more than one DNA sequence encoding this CDR3. The chain is built from TRBV15 and TRBJ2-6; no definite D call. The length of the CDR3 is 15 residues. V was shortened by 0 bases and J by 0 bases, with 3 bases between the two germline ends. Germline V gene sequence: CDR1 LNHNV, CDR2 YYDKDF (reference sequence). CDR3 sequence: CATSRDRSGANVLTF. In DNA form, the CDR3 reads TGTGCCACCAGCAGAGACCGCTCTGGGGCCAACGTCCTGACTTTC.

In this sample, this clone turned up a few times. The V call is TRBV30, the J call TRBJ2-7, with TRBD1 as a possible D gene (6 bases). This CDR3 region has 15 residues. The germline CDR1 and CDR2 sequences are GTSNPN and SVGIG (reference sequence). Trimming shortened V by 0 bases and J by 3 bases, and 15 bases separated the two germline ends. The CDR3 loop reads CAWSVQGEARYEQYF. CDR3 nucleotide sequence: TGTGCCTGGAGTGTACAGGGAGAAGCCCGCTACGAGCAGTACTTC.

This clone has just a few counts. The gene calls are TRBV14 and TRBJ1-3; D gene uncertain. Germline V gene lookup returns CDR1 SGHDN and CDR2 FVKESK. V gave up 1 base and J gave up 0 bases, with 7 bases separating them. The CDR3 runs to 15 residues. The chain's CDR3 is CASSQGGLSGNTIYF. Here the CDR3 DNA reads TGTGCCAGCAGCCAAGGAGGGCTCTCTGGAAACACCATATATTTT.

This clone was seen a few times. Here the CDR3 reads CAWSHNTGELFF. The CDR3 DNA is TGTGCCTGGAGTCATAACACCGGGGAGCTGTTTTTT. The chain links TRBV30 to TRBJ2-2, with D uncertain. Deletions cut 2 bases from V and 2 bases from J, with 3 bases between. Germline-derived CDR1 and CDR2 are GTSNPN and SVGIG (reference sequence). This CDR3 comprises 12 residues.

This clone has just a few counts. This sample includes further DNA sequences coding for the same CDR3. J is TRBJ1-1 and V is TRBV5-1; D perhaps matches TRBD1 (5 bases). Trimming took 1 base from V and 1 from J, leaving 8 bases between them. Germline CDR1 SGHRS, CDR2 YFSETQ. There are 14 residues in the CDR3. CDR3 DNA: TGCGCCAGCAGCTTGAGTCAGGGGAACACTGAAGCTTTCTTT. It translates to CASSLSQGNTEAFF.

The genes are TRBV2 and TRBJ2-5; D is perhaps TRBD1 (6 bases). The CDR3 length is 14 residues. Germline lookup yields CDR1 SNHLY and CDR2 FYNNEI. V shed 6 bases and J shed 1 base, with 12 bases lying between them. The CDR3 DNA sequence: TGTGCCAGCAGCGAATACAGGGTCCAAGAGACCCAGTACTTC. Its translation is CASSEYRVQETQYF.

This clone was seen more than once but under ten times. The chain links TRBV30 to TRBJ1-2; no firm D call. The CDR3 extends over 13 amino acids. Germline V gene lookup returns CDR1 GTSNPN and CDR2 SVGIG (reference sequence). The germline V and J ends were trimmed by 2 bases and 0 bases, with 7 bases remaining between them. CDR3 nucleotide sequence: TGTGCCTGGAGTCCGCTAACTAACTATGGCTACACCTTC. This gives the protein CAWSPLTNYGYTF.

The rearrangement joins TRBV30 to TRBJ2-7, with 8 bases lining up with TRBD1. From germline, CDR1 is GTSNPN and CDR2 SVGIG (reference sequence). The ends lost 5 bases at V and 6 bases at J; junction bases unmatched: 12. CDR3 length: 14 residues. CDR3 DNA sequence: TGTGCCTGGCTCCACGGACAGGGACGAGGCGAGCAGTACTTC. Translation gives CAWLHGQGRGEQYF. The full variable domain, rest sourced from reference TRBV30 and TRBJ2-7, is SQTIHQWPATLVQPVGSPLSLECTVEGTSNPNLYWYRQAAGRGLQLLFYSVGIGQISSEVPQNLSASRPQDRQFILSSKKLLLSDSGFYLCAWLHGQGRGEQYFGPGTRLTVT.

The sample holds a few counts of this clone. The J gene is TRBJ2-7, the V gene TRBV6-1, with D perhaps given as TRBD1 or TRBD2 (7 bases each). The germline V gene has CDR1 MNHNS and CDR2 SASEGT. The ends were cut back, 5 bases at V and 2 bases at J, with 13 bases in the middle. CDR3 length equals 14 residues. The DNA of the CDR3 is TGTGCCAGCAGTCAGCAGGGGGGGACCTACGAGCAGTACTTC. Its protein product is CASSQQGGTYEQYF.

This clone was detected only a few times. The genes are TRBV13 and TRBJ2-7; D is unclear. This CDR3 comprises 13 residues. V lost 0 bases and J lost 5, with 8 bases in between. Germline values: CDR1 PRHDT, CDR2 FYEKMQ (reference sequence). CDR3 bases: TGTGCCAGCAGCTTAGGAGCCGGAGACGAGCAGTACTTC. It specifies CASSLGAGDEQYF.

This chain connects TRBV5-1 to TRBJ2-5; TRBD2 aligns across 14 bases. Germline V gene data show CDR1 as SGHRS and CDR2 as YFSETQ. V dropped 4 bases and J dropped 3; count of bases not matched to a gene: 2. This CDR3 spans 15 amino acids. CDR3 coding DNA: TGCGCCAGCAGCCCGGGACTAGCGGGGGAAGAGACCCAGTACTTC. This gives the protein CASSPGLAGEETQYF.

This rearrangement joins TRBV6-6 to TRBJ1-2; D not resolved. From germline, CDR1 is MNHNY and CDR2 SVGAGI (reference sequence). This CDR3 is built from 13 residues. Trimming cost V 5 bases and J 8 bases, with 15 bases left between them. This CDR3 reads CASSVDGPRGYTF. The CDR3 bases are TGTGCCAGCAGTGTCGACGGACCGCGGGGCTACACCTTC.

The table lists this clone with a few counts. This sequence joins TRBV27 and TRBJ2-7; unclear D gene. Germline V gene data show CDR1 as MNHEY and CDR2 as SMNVEV (reference sequence). Trimming removed 2 bases from V and 3 bases from J, with 11 bases in between. The CDR3 runs 14 residues. The CDR3 spells CASSLSRPLYEQYF. CDR3 DNA: TGTGCCAGCAGTTTAAGCAGACCCCTCTACGAGCAGTACTTC.

The chain has TRBV30 and TRBJ2-7; tentative D call: TRBD2 (6 bases). The CDR3 has 16 amino acids. Germline V gene sequence: CDR1 GTSNPN, CDR2 SVGIG (reference sequence). V was pared by 4 bases and J by 0 bases, with 19 bases between. The CDR3 coding sequence is TGTGCCTGGAACACCTTAGGGAGGACTTACTCCTACGAGCAGTACTTC. It translates to CAWNTLGRTYSYEQYF.

The rearrangement links TRBV30 to TRBJ1-5; D is perhaps TRBD1 (5 bases). The germline V gene has CDR1 GTSNPN and CDR2 SVGIG (reference sequence). This CDR3 spans 12 amino acids. The V end lost 4 bases, the J end lost 5 bases, and 9 bases lay between the germline ends. The CDR3: CAWTVGDQPQHF. CDR3 coding DNA: TGTGCCTGGACCGTGGGGGATCAGCCCCAGCATTTT.

In its sample, this clone was seen a few times. The V and J genes are TRBV6-5 and TRBJ2-1; the D is unclear. Trimming cost V 3 bases and J 9 bases, with 9 bases left between them. Germline lookup yields CDR1 MNHEY and CDR2 SVGAGI. The CDR3 runs to 12 residues. Here the CDR3 reads CASSYGNGEQFF. Written as DNA, the CDR3 is TGTGCCAGCAGTTATGGCAACGGTGAGCAGTTCTTC.

In this sample, this clone turned up a few times. This chain uses TRBV5-1 with TRBJ2-1, with D perhaps matching TRBD2 (6 bases). V was trimmed by 3 bases and J by 4 bases, leaving 14 bases between them. Germline assignment: CDR1 SGHRS and CDR2 YFSETQ. CDR3 length equals 15 residues. The DNA of the CDR3 is TGCGCCAGCAGCTCTAGCGTGGTTGGGTACAATGAGCAGTTCTTC. Amino acid sequence: CASSSSVVGYNEQFF.

This clone has just a few counts. The chain couples TRBV25-1 to TRBJ1-5; D gene unclear. Germline CDR1 reads MGHDK; CDR2 reads SYGVNS. The CDR3 contains 12 residues. Trimming shortened V by 4 bases and J by 0 bases, and 1 base separated the two germline ends. CDR3 amino acids: CASSVSNQPQHF. The CDR3 DNA follows: TGTGCCAGCAGTGTTAGCAATCAGCCCCAGCATTTT.

This clone was observed a handful of times. The J gene is TRBJ1-2, the V gene TRBV4-1; 8 bases match TRBD1. After removal of 1 base from V and 0 bases from J, the junction contained 4 bases not matched to a gene. CDR1 MGHRA and CDR2 YSYEKL come from the germline V gene. The CDR3 runs to 16 residues. CDR3 sequence reads: CASSQALDRANYGYTF. For the CDR3, the DNA is TGCGCCAGCAGCCAAGCTTTGGACAGGGCTAACTATGGCTACACCTTC.

Only a few counts were recorded for this clone. The chain combines TRBV7-9 with TRBJ1-1, with D maybe TRBD1 (5 bases). V lost 5 bases and J lost 3, with 16 bases in between. This CDR3 is built from 15 residues. Germline V gene data show CDR1 as SEHNR and CDR2 as FQNEAQ (reference sequence). The chain's CDR3 is CASSHEAKGHTEAFF. CDR3 coding DNA: TGTGCCAGCAGCCACGAGGCGAAGGGGCACACTGAAGCTTTCTTT.

The chain has TRBV23-1 and TRBJ2-1, with D perhaps given as TRBD1 or TRBD2 (7 bases each). TRBV23-1 is noted as an ORF with a role that remains uncertain. Trimming left V 4 bases short and J 3 bases short, with 16 bases between. This CDR3 spans 16 amino acids. CDR3 region: CASSRRGGDSYNEQFF. CDR3 bases: TGCGCCAGCAGTCGGCGGGGAGGGGACAGCTACAATGAGCAGTTCTTC.

This clone was seen a few times. The CDR3, as DNA: TGTGCCAGCAGGTCCGGGACAGGGGGGTATGGCTACACCTTC. Residues: CASRSGTGGYGYTF. The chain uses TRBV2 and TRBJ1-2; 11 nucleotides align to TRBD1. The CDR3 consists of 14 residues. Per germline, CDR1 SNHLY and CDR2 FYNNEI. V dropped 6 bases and J dropped 5; count of bases not matched to a gene: 5.